This TCR beta chain emerged from a study of cytomegalovirus exposure and HLA in healthy donors. Sequencing was performed with immunoSEQ multiplex PCR; in TCRdb, only in-frame clones are kept and a portion is missing. The sample has 120,000 or so clones, approximately 88% seen once. Germline V gives CDR1 SEHNR, CDR2 FQNEAQ (reference sequence). The CDR3 length is 15 residues. The germline V and J ends were trimmed by 1 base and 0 bases, with 9 bases remaining between them. The chain couples TRBV7-9 to TRBJ1-2; weak D call: TRBD1 (5 bases). The clonotype originates from a woman between 25 and 40 years old in good health and CMV-seropositive. The sample comprised PBMCs. CDR3 sequence reads: CASSLGTSPNYGYTF. DNA for the CDR3: TGTGCCAGCAGCTTAGGGACATCACCTAACTATGGCTACACCTTC.